The 10 T cell receptor beta chains presented below share a single source sample, sequenced in a study of CD8 T cells in Susac syndrome. An input of 0.5 to 1 ug of RNA was subjected to reverse transcription using random hexamers. TCRdb ran MiXCR on the immunoSEQ multiplex PCR reads and lists one entry per CDR3 protein. The repertoire holds roughly 180,000 distinct CDR3 sequences, over 85% seen once, with around 0.097% in the top ten. The sample consisted of CD4+ T cells from PBMCs. These receptor sequences come from a human donor with multiple sclerosis.

The count of this clonotype is one. V is TRBV12-3 or TRBV12-4 and J is TRBJ1-3; D may be TRBD1 (5 bases). CDR3 size: 14 residues. Deletions cut 5 bases from V and 4 bases from J, with 12 bases between. This CDR3 is CASSVNDRGNTIYF. DNA of the CDR3: TGTGCCAGCAGTGTGAACGACAGAGGAAACACCATATATTTT.

J is TRBJ1-1 and V is TRBV14, with 7 bases aligning to TRBD1. The CDR3 covers 14 residues. J lost 2 bases, V lost 5 bases, and 5 bases had no gene match. Germline CDR1 and CDR2: SGHDN and FVKESK. The DNA of the CDR3 is TGTGCCAGCAGCGCTAACAGGGGAAACACTGAAGCTTTCTTT. Protein: CASSANRGNTEAFF.

The V call is TRBV7-9, the J call TRBJ1-1; D remains ambiguous. Germline CDR1 and CDR2: SEHNR and FQNEAQ (reference sequence). V gave up 1 base and J gave up 4 bases, with 10 bases separating them. The CDR3 loop spans 14 amino acids. The DNA for the CDR3 is TGTGCCAGCAGCTTAGGCGCAGCCGGCACTGAAGCTTTCTTT. Amino acid sequence: CASSLGAAGTEAFF.

This clonotype was seen once. The chain is built from TRBV6-5 and TRBJ1-6; D gene ambiguous. CDR3 length: 14 amino acids. The V gene lost 0 bases and the J gene lost 10 bases, with 10 bases spanning the gap. The germline CDR1 and CDR2 sequences are MNHEY and SVGAGI. The CDR3 sequence: CASSYSGERSPLHF. The CDR3 coding sequence is TGTGCCAGCAGTTACTCGGGAGAAAGATCACCCCTCCACTTT.

The gene calls are TRBV2 and TRBJ1-2, with D possibly being TRBD1 (5 bases). The germline CDR1 and CDR2 sequences are SNHLY and FYNNEI. CDR3 length: 14 amino acids. The ends were cut back, 5 bases at V and 6 bases at J, with 16 bases in the middle. The CDR3 spells CASSPIRGYDGYTF. CDR3 bases: TGTGCCAGCAGTCCCATTCGGGGGTACGATGGCTACACCTTC.

In its sample, this clonotype was seen once. The chain couples TRBV3-1 to TRBJ2-7; possibly TRBD2 for D (6 bases). Germline V gene lookup returns CDR1 LGHDT and CDR2 YNNKEL (reference sequence). Trimming took off 1 base at V and 0 bases at J, with 13 bases between the two ends. This CDR3 has 16 residues. The CDR3, as DNA: TGTGCCAGCAGCCAAGTGATACGGGGGAACTCCTACGAGCAGTACTTC. It specifies CASSQVIRGNSYEQYF.

The chain joins TRBV4-1 to TRBJ2-1, with 9 bases matching TRBD1. V dropped 6 bases and J dropped 3; count of bases not matched to a gene: 21. CDR1 and CDR2 (germline): MGHRA, YSYEKL. This CDR3 has 20 residues. The CDR3 DNA reads as TGCGCCAGCAGAGAGTTCCCGGGACAGGGCCACGAGGCGGGCTACAATGAGCAGTTCTTC. Encoded protein: CASREFPGQGHEAGYNEQFF.

The gene calls are TRBV6-1 and TRBJ2-5, with TRBD1 identical over 8 bases. The CDR3 extends over 17 amino acids. CDR1 and CDR2 from the germline V gene are MNHNS and SASEGT. J lost 5 bases, V lost 6 bases, and 17 bases had no gene match. The CDR3 loop is CASSSHPWAGGRETQYF. CDR3 sequence (DNA): TGTGCCAGCAGCTCTCACCCGTGGGCAGGGGGCCGTGAGACCCAGTACTTC.

This chain links TRBV28 with TRBJ1-5; D call uncertain. Germline V gene data show CDR1 as MDHEN and CDR2 as SYDVKM. The V end was cut by 3 bases, the J end by 4 bases, with 7 bases between. The CDR3 contains 13 residues. The CDR3: CASSFSANQPQHF. The CDR3 region has the DNA TGTGCCAGCAGTTTCTCGGCGAATCAGCCCCAGCATTTT.

The chain couples TRBV28 to TRBJ2-6; D might be TRBD1 (5 bases). The CDR3 length is 16 residues. Per the germline V gene, CDR1 is MDHEN and CDR2 is SYDVKM. The V end was cut by 8 bases, the J end by 2 bases, with 16 bases between. In DNA, the CDR3 is TGTGCCAGCTCGGCAGGGCCCCGTACTGGGGCCAACGTCCTGACTTTC. It yields the protein CASSAGPRTGANVLTF.